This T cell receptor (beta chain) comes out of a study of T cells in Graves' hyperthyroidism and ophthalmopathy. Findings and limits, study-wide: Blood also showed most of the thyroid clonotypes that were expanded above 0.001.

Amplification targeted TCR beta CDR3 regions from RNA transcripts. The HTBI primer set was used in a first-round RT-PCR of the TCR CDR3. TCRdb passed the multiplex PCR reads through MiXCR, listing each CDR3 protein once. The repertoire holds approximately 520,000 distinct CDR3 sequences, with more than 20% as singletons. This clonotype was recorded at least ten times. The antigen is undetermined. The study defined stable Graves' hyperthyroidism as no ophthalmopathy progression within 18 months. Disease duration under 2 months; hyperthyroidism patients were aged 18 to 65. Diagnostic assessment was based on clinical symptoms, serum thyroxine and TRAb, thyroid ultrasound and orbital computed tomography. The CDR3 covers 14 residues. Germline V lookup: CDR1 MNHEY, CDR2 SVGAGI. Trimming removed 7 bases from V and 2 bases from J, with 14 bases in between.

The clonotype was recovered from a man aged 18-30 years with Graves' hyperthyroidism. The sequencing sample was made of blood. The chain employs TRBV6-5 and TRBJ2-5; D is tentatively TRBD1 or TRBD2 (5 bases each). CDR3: CASTGWGSQETQYF. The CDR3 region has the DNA TGTGCCAGCACGGGATGGGGCTCTCAAGAGACCCAGTACTTC.